This is a list of T cell receptor beta chains from one sample in a study of shared clonotypes between healthy human individuals. Profiling relied on immunoSEQ multiplex PCR, and the TCRdb table lists in-frame clones only, not all of them. The repertoire consists of about 2.4 million clones, with 80% to 95% occurring once and the leading ten covering 0.36%. The sequenced sample consisted of naive CD4+ T cells from PBMCs. These receptor sequences come from a man between 18 and 29 years old in good health. Some clones in this sample may be carry-over from other donors' samples. The CDR3 runs from the conserved cysteine through the conserved F or W. The order of the fields is CDR3 DNA, CDR3 protein, V gene, clone size, J gene, D gene. The D gene is left open where the match is weak. For some rows the clone size is stated as once, few or many, or as a class when expanded; others skip it.

CDR3nt: TGTGCCAGCAGTTTACTAGCGGGAGGGACAGATACGCGGTATTTT
CDR3aa: CASSLLAGGTDTRYF
v_gene: TRBV27
abundance: -
j_gene: TRBJ2-3
d_gene: TRBD2

CDR3nt: TGTGCCAGCAGCGCGGGGTTCAGCTCTGGAAACACCATATATTTT
CDR3aa: CASSAGFSSGNTIYF
v_gene: TRBV6-6
abundance: -
j_gene: TRBJ1-3
d_gene: -

CDR3nt: TGTGCCAGTACCCCAGGACTAGCGGGTGATACGCAGTATTTT
CDR3aa: CASTPGLAGDTQYF
v_gene: TRBV19
abundance: -
j_gene: TRBJ2-3
d_gene: TRBD2

CDR3nt: TGTGCCAGCAGCTTAGTTTCCTCTGGGGCCAACGTCCTGACTTTC
CDR3aa: CASSLVSSGANVLTF
v_gene: TRBV7-2
abundance: few
j_gene: TRBJ2-6
d_gene: -

CDR3nt: TGTGCCAGCAGCTCCCCCCATTCACAAGGACAGGTGTATGAAAAACTGTTTTTT
CDR3aa: CASSSPHSQGQVYEKLFF
v_gene: TRBV7-9
abundance: -
j_gene: TRBJ1-4
d_gene: TRBD1

CDR3nt: TGTGCCAGCAGGGGGGACAGGGCGGGTGGCTACACCTTC
CDR3aa: CASRGDRAGGYTF
v_gene: TRBV27
abundance: -
j_gene: TRBJ1-2
d_gene: TRBD1

CDR3nt: TGTGCCAGCCTACCCGAAGCGAGCGGGAGGCCGGGGGCAGATACGCAGTATTTT
CDR3aa: CASLPEASGRPGADTQYF
v_gene: TRBV6-9
abundance: -
j_gene: TRBJ2-3
d_gene: TRBD2

CDR3nt: TGTGCCAGTTGGGACAGGATCTCCTACGAGCAGTACTTC
CDR3aa: CASWDRISYEQYF
v_gene: TRBV28
abundance: -
j_gene: TRBJ2-7
d_gene: TRBD1

CDR3nt: TGTGCCAGCAGTAGACGGGGTCTAAAGCAGTTCTTC
CDR3aa: CASSRRGLKQFF
v_gene: TRBV28
abundance: once
j_gene: TRBJ2-1
d_gene: -

CDR3nt: TGTGCCAGCAGCGACTCCGGGACAGGGAAATATTGGGAAGCTTTCTTT
CDR3aa: CASSDSGTGKYWEAFF
v_gene: TRBV9
abundance: -
j_gene: TRBJ1-1
d_gene: TRBD1

CDR3nt: TGTGCCAGCAGCTCGGGTGTGGAGACCCAGTACTTC
CDR3aa: CASSSGVETQYF
v_gene: TRBV11-2
abundance: -
j_gene: TRBJ2-5
d_gene: -

CDR3nt: TGTGCCAGCAGCGCAGACGGACTAGCCAAAAACATTCAGTACTTC
CDR3aa: CASSADGLAKNIQYF
v_gene: TRBV28
abundance: once
j_gene: TRBJ2-4
d_gene: -

CDR3nt: TGTGCCAGCAGACTACTAGGGGATACGCAGTATTTT
CDR3aa: CASRLLGDTQYF
v_gene: TRBV6-6
abundance: -
j_gene: TRBJ2-3
d_gene: -

CDR3nt: TGTGCCAGCTCATTCCAAGGGGACTATGGCTACACCTTC
CDR3aa: CASSFQGDYGYTF
v_gene: TRBV18
abundance: -
j_gene: TRBJ1-2
d_gene: -

CDR3nt: TGCAGCGTTGCTCGTACTCAGGGGGCAGCCTACGAGCAGTACTTC
CDR3aa: CSVARTQGAAYEQYF
v_gene: TRBV29-1
abundance: once
j_gene: TRBJ2-7
d_gene: TRBD1

CDR3nt: TGTGCCAGCAGTTTATGGCCGGGAGTAGGGGGAGGGAACACTGAAGCTTTCTTT
CDR3aa: CASSLWPGVGGGNTEAFF
v_gene: TRBV27
abundance: -
j_gene: TRBJ1-1
d_gene: -

CDR3nt: TGTGCCAGCAGCGTAGAACAGGGAAACACCATATATTTT
CDR3aa: CASSVEQGNTIYF
v_gene: TRBV9
abundance: once
j_gene: TRBJ1-3
d_gene: -

CDR3nt: TGTGCCAGCAGCTTAAGAACTAGCGGTTGGATGGCGTCCTACGAGCAGTACTTC
CDR3aa: CASSLRTSGWMASYEQYF
v_gene: TRBV11-2
abundance: -
j_gene: TRBJ2-7
d_gene: TRBD2

CDR3nt: TGTGCCAGCAGCCCCAAGCCAACTAATGAAAAACTGTTTTTT
CDR3aa: CASSPKPTNEKLFF
v_gene: TRBV13
abundance: -
j_gene: TRBJ1-4
d_gene: -

CDR3nt: TGCGCCAGCAGCTGGGGGCTAGCGGCGTATCCTCATGATGAGCAGTTCTTC
CDR3aa: CASSWGLAAYPHDEQFF
v_gene: TRBV5-1
abundance: -
j_gene: TRBJ2-1
d_gene: -

CDR3nt: TGTGCCAGCAGCTTCTCTGGAAACACCATATATTTT
CDR3aa: CASSFSGNTIYF
v_gene: TRBV7-6
abundance: -
j_gene: TRBJ1-3
d_gene: -

CDR3nt: TGTGCCAGCAGCCGTAGCGGGGACCAGTACTTC
CDR3aa: CASSRSGDQYF
v_gene: TRBV7-9
abundance: -
j_gene: TRBJ2-7
d_gene: TRBD2

CDR3nt: TGCGCCAGCAGCTCCGGACTAGCGGGAGGTAACTCTGGGGCCAACGTCCTGACTTTC
CDR3aa: CASSSGLAGGNSGANVLTF
v_gene: TRBV5-1
abundance: -
j_gene: TRBJ2-6
d_gene: TRBD2

CDR3nt: TGTGCCAGCAGCGGGAGCGGTAGGGAGCAGTACTTC
CDR3aa: CASSGSGREQYF
v_gene: TRBV28
abundance: -
j_gene: TRBJ2-7
d_gene: -

CDR3nt: TGCGCCAGCAGCTTGGATGGGTCCGTCGTCTATGGCTACACCTTC
CDR3aa: CASSLDGSVVYGYTF
v_gene: TRBV5-1
abundance: -
j_gene: TRBJ1-2
d_gene: -

CDR3nt: TGTGCCAGTAGTATAAGAAGAGATACGCAGTATTTT
CDR3aa: CASSIRRDTQYF
v_gene: TRBV19
abundance: few
j_gene: TRBJ2-3
d_gene: -

CDR3nt: TGCGCCAGCAGCGAGGGGGGTTACGAGCAGTACTTC
CDR3aa: CASSEGGYEQYF
v_gene: TRBV5-1
abundance: -
j_gene: TRBJ2-7
d_gene: -

CDR3nt: TGTGCCAGCAGGGACTTCGGGGGGACGAACTATGGCTACACCTTC
CDR3aa: CASRDFGGTNYGYTF
v_gene: TRBV28
abundance: -
j_gene: TRBJ1-2
d_gene: -

CDR3nt: TGTGCCACCGCGCCGGAGCGGTTCGAGCAGTACTTC
CDR3aa: CATAPERFEQYF
v_gene: TRBV6-1
abundance: -
j_gene: TRBJ2-7
d_gene: -

CDR3nt: TGTGCCAGCAGTCGCGATATCGGCACTGAAGCTTTCTTT
CDR3aa: CASSRDIGTEAFF
v_gene: TRBV6-1
abundance: -
j_gene: TRBJ1-1
d_gene: -

CDR3nt: TGTGCCTGGAGTGTTGGCAGGGGCTATAATTCACCCCTCCACTTT
CDR3aa: CAWSVGRGYNSPLHF
v_gene: TRBV30
abundance: -
j_gene: TRBJ1-6
d_gene: -

CDR3nt: TGTGCCAGCAGCGGGACAGGGGCCGGGGAGCTGTTTTTT
CDR3aa: CASSGTGAGELFF
v_gene: TRBV7-3
abundance: once
j_gene: TRBJ2-2
d_gene: TRBD1

CDR3nt: TGCGCCAGCAGTCGGGGACAGGGGTTACCCTCCTACAATGAGCAGTTCTTC
CDR3aa: CASSRGQGLPSYNEQFF
v_gene: TRBV23-1
abundance: few
j_gene: TRBJ2-1
d_gene: TRBD1

CDR3nt: TGTGCCAGCAGTTACGCCAGGTATAGCAATCAGCCCCAGCATTTT
CDR3aa: CASSYARYSNQPQHF
v_gene: TRBV6-5
abundance: -
j_gene: TRBJ1-5
d_gene: -

CDR3nt: TGCGCCAGCAGCTTGGAAGCCCTGCCCAGGGACAGAGAGCAGTTCTTC
CDR3aa: CASSLEALPRDREQFF
v_gene: TRBV5-1
abundance: -
j_gene: TRBJ2-1
d_gene: TRBD1

CDR3nt: TGTGCCAGCAGCCCTCGCGCGGGGGATTGGCGCTACACCTTC
CDR3aa: CASSPRAGDWRYTF
v_gene: TRBV7-9
abundance: once
j_gene: TRBJ1-2
d_gene: -

CDR3nt: TGTGCCAGCAGTTATTATTCCTTACAGGTCCTGTTTTTT
CDR3aa: CASSYYSLQVLFF
v_gene: TRBV6-5
abundance: -
j_gene: TRBJ2-2
d_gene: -

CDR3nt: TGTGCCAGTAGTATGGGACTAGCGGGAGTTCGAAATGAGCAGTTCTTC
CDR3aa: CASSMGLAGVRNEQFF
v_gene: TRBV19
abundance: -
j_gene: TRBJ2-1
d_gene: TRBD2

CDR3nt: TGTGCCAGCAGCTTAGCTTCAGGGGGAGGCGAGCAGTACTTC
CDR3aa: CASSLASGGGEQYF
v_gene: TRBV5-4
abundance: -
j_gene: TRBJ2-7
d_gene: -

CDR3nt: TGTGCCAGCAGCTTGACGCTGGACAGGAGCTCCTACGAGCAGTACTTC
CDR3aa: CASSLTLDRSSYEQYF
v_gene: TRBV5-6
abundance: -
j_gene: TRBJ2-7
d_gene: TRBD1

CDR3nt: TGTGCCAGCAGCGTGGACCATAATTCGGCGAACACTGAAGCTTTCTTT
CDR3aa: CASSVDHNSANTEAFF
v_gene: TRBV9
abundance: -
j_gene: TRBJ1-1
d_gene: -

CDR3nt: TGTGCCAGCAGCTTAGGGTTCGGGGCCAACGTCCTGACTTTC
CDR3aa: CASSLGFGANVLTF
v_gene: TRBV7-3
abundance: -
j_gene: TRBJ2-6
d_gene: -

CDR3nt: TGTGCCAGCAGCTTGTTTAACAGTAAAGCTGAAGCTTTCTTT
CDR3aa: CASSLFNSKAEAFF
v_gene: TRBV5-5
abundance: once
j_gene: TRBJ1-1
d_gene: -

CDR3nt: TGTGCCACCAGCAGAGAACAGGGATCCTACGAGCAGTACTTC
CDR3aa: CATSREQGSYEQYF
v_gene: TRBV15
abundance: -
j_gene: TRBJ2-7
d_gene: -

CDR3nt: TGTGCCAGCAGCCGATGGGGGGGAACCATATATTTT
CDR3aa: CASSRWGGTIYF
v_gene: TRBV28
abundance: once
j_gene: TRBJ1-3
d_gene: -

CDR3nt: TGCGCCAGCAGCTTGGGGGAACAAACTGAAGCTTTCTTT
CDR3aa: CASSLGEQTEAFF
v_gene: TRBV5-1
abundance: few
j_gene: TRBJ1-1
d_gene: -